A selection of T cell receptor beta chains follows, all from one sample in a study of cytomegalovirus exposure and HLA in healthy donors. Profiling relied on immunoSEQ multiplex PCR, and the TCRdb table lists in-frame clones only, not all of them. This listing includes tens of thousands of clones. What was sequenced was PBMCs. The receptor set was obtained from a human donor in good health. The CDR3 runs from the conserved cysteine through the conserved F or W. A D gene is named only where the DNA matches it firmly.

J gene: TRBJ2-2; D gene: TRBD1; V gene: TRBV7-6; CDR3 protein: CASSLQGANTGELFF; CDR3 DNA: TGTGCCAGCAGCTTACAGGGGGCGAACACCGGGGAGCTGTTTTTT
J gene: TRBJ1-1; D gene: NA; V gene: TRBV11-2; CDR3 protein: CASSLTTGIEAFF; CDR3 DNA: TGTGCCAGCAGCTTAACGACAGGCATTGAAGCTTTCTTT
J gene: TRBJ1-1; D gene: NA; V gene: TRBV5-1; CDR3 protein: CASSFSSTRGNTEAFF; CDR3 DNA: TGCGCCAGCAGCTTCAGTTCGACGCGGGGGAACACTGAAGCTTTCTTT
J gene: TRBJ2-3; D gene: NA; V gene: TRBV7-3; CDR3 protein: CASSSSPLNTQYF; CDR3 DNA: TGTGCCAGCAGCTCAAGTCCACTGAATACGCAGTATTTT
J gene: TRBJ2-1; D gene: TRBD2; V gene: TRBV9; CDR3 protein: CASSVATSGGYNEQFF; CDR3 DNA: TGTGCCAGCAGCGTAGCTACTAGCGGGGGTTACAATGAGCAGTTCTTC
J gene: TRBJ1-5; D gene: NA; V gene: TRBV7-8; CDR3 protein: CASSFGAGTQPQHF; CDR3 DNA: TGTGCCAGCAGCTTTGGGGCGGGGACTCAGCCCCAGCATTTT
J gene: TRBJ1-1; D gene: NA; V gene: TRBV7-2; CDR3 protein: CASSTQDSLNTEAFF; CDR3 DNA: TGTGCCAGCAGCACTCAGGACAGTCTGAACACTGAAGCTTTCTTT
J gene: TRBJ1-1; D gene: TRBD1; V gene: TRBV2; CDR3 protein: CASSPDRGTEAFF; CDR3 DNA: TGTGCCAGCAGTCCGGACAGGGGCACTGAAGCTTTCTTT
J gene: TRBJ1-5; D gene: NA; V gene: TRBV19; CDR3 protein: CASTRGGQPQHF; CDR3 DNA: TGTGCCTCCACGAGGGGAGGTCAGCCCCAGCATTTT
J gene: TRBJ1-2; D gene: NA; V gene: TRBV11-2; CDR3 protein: CASSLNQMNYGYTF; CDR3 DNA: TGTGCCAGCAGCTTAAACCAGATGAACTATGGCTACACCTTC
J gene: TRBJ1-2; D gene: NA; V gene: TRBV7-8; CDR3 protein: CASSPQTGWSGYTF; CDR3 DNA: TGTGCCAGCAGCCCACAAACAGGGTGGAGCGGCTACACCTTC
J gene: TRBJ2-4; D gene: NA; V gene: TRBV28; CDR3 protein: CASSFYRESAAKNIQYF; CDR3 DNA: TGTGCCAGCAGTTTCTACAGGGAATCGGCGGCCAAAAACATTCAGTACTTC
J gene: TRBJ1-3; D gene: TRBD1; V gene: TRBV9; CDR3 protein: CASTGQGPHSGNTIYF; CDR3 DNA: TGTGCCAGCACAGGACAGGGACCTCACTCTGGAAACACCATATATTTT
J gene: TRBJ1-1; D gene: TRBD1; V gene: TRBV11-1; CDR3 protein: CASSFRTGSMTEAFF; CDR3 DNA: TGTGCCAGCAGCTTCCGGACAGGGAGTATGACAGAAGCTTTCTTT
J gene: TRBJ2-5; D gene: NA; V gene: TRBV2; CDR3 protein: CASSETGGQSQETQYF; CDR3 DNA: TGTGCCAGCAGTGAAACGGGGGGCCAGTCACAAGAGACCCAGTACTTC
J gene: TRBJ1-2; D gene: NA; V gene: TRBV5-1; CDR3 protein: CASSIDRSRGYTF; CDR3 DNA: TGCGCCAGCAGCATAGACAGGTCGCGGGGCTACACCTTC
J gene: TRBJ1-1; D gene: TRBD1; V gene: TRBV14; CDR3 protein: CASSQLTGARNTEAFF; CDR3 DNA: TGTGCCAGCAGCCAATTGACAGGGGCTAGGAACACTGAAGCTTTCTTT
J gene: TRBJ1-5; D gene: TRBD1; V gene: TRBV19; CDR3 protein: CASRGGQGGNQPQHF; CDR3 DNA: TGTGCCAGTAGGGGGGGACAGGGGGGCAATCAGCCCCAGCATTTT
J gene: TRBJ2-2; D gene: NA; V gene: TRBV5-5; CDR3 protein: CASSDGQHANTGELFF; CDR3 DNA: TGTGCCAGCAGCGACGGACAGCACGCGAACACCGGGGAGCTGTTTTTT
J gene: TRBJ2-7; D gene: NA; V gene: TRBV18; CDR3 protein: CASSYWGEGAYEQYF; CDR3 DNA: TGTGCCAGCTCCTATTGGGGGGAAGGCGCCTACGAGCAGTACTTC
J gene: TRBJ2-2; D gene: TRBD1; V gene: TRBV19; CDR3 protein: CASNKRQGGDTGELFF; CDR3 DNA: TGTGCCAGTAATAAGAGACAGGGGGGTGACACCGGGGAGCTGTTTTTT
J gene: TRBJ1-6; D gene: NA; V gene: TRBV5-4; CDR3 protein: CASSLAGNSPLHF; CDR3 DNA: TGTGCCAGCAGCTTGGCAGGGAATTCACCCCTCCACTTT
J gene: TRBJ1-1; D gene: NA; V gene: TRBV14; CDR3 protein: CASSPIRVITEAFF; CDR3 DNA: TGTGCCAGCAGCCCAATCAGGGTGATCACTGAAGCTTTCTTT
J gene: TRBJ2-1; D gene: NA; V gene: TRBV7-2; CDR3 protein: CASSLGFGWEFF; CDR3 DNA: TGTGCCAGCAGCTTAGGTTTCGGGTGGGAGTTCTTC
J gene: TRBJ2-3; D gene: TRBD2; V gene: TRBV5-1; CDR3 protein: CATRTSGAPTDTQYF; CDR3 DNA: TGCGCCACCCGGACTAGCGGGGCCCCTACAGATACGCAGTATTTT
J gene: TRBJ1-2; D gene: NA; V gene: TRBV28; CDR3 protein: CASSPPVGNHYGYTF; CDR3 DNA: TGTGCCAGCAGTCCCCCTGTTGGCAATCACTATGGCTACACCTTC
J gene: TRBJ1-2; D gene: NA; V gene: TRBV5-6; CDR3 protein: CASSFDYGYTF; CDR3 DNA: TGTGCCAGCAGCTTCGACTATGGCTACACCTTC
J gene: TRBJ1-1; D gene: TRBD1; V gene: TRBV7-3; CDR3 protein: CASSLSGTANTEAFF; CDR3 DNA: TGTGCCAGCAGCTTAAGTGGGACAGCGAACACTGAAGCTTTCTTT
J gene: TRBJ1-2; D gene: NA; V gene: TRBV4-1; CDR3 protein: CASSQVGRERKGYTF; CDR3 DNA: TGCGCCAGCAGCCAAGTGGGGCGCGAGAGGAAAGGCTACACCTTC
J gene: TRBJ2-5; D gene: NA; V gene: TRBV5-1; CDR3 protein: CASSSPIGGGETQYF; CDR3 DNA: TGCGCCAGCAGCTCCCCGATTGGGGGCGGAGAGACCCAGTACTTC
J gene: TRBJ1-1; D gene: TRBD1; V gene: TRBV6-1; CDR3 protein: CASSEAGTADEAFF; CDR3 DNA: TGTGCCAGCAGTGAAGCTGGGACAGCAGATGAAGCTTTCTTT
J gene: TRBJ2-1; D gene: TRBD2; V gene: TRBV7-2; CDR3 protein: CASSLKLAGRNNEQFF; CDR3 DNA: TGTGCCAGCAGCTTAAAACTAGCGGGGAGGAACAATGAGCAGTTCTTC
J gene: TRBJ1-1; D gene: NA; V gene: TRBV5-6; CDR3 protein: CASSLVSTPEAFF; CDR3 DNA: TGTGCCAGCAGCTTGGTGAGTACCCCTGAAGCTTTCTTT
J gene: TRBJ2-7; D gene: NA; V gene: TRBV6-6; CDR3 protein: CASSPGTITSYEQYF; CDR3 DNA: TGTGCCAGCAGCCCCGGGACAATCACCTCCTACGAGCAGTACTTC
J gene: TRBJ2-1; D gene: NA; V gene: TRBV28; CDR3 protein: CASSPPSSYNEQFF; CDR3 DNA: TGTGCCAGCAGCCCCCCTAGCTCCTACAATGAGCAGTTCTTC
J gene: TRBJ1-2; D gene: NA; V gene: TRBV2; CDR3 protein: CASSAVEGSYGYTF; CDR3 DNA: TGTGCCAGCAGTGCCGTGGAGGGGAGCTATGGCTACACCTTC
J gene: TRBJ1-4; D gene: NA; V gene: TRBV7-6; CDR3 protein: CASSLDTATNEKLFF; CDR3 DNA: TGTGCCAGCAGCTTAGATACTGCAACTAATGAAAAACTGTTTTTT
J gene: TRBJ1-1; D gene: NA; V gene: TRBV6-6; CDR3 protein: CASSRQRGEAEAFF; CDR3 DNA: TGTGCCAGCAGCCGCCAAAGGGGTGAGGCTGAAGCTTTCTTT
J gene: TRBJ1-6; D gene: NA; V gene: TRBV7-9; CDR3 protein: CASRSGDSPLHF; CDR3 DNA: TGTGCCAGCAGGTCAGGGGATTCACCCCTCCACTTT
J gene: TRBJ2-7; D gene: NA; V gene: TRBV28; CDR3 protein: CASSLTTYEQYF; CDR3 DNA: TGTGCCAGCAGCCTGACTACCTACGAGCAGTACTTC